These 4 T cell receptor beta chains came from one sample sequenced in a study of Ad26.COV2.S vaccination and SARS-CoV-2 variants. Method: immunoSEQ multiplex PCR; TCRdb's copy keeps in-frame clones and lacks some. The sample contains about 390,000 clones, more than 85% of which appear only once. Described treatment: around 19 received Ad26.COV2.S at low or high dose, single or two shots; roughly 5 received placebo; per-sample allocation not given. Specimens were obtained on day 63 following the first vaccine or placebo injection. This sample comprised peripheral blood, obtained in a trial of Ad26.COV2.S vaccine versus placebo. The receptors were sampled from a person between 18 and 59 years old who received the Ad26.COV2.S COVID-19 vaccine or a placebo.

This chain links TRBV6-5 with TRBJ1-6, with unresolved D. The germline gives CDR1 MNHEY, CDR2 SVGAGI. This CDR3 contains 13 residues. Trimming cost V 2 bases and J 5 bases, with 4 bases left between them. CDR3 amino acids: CASSYSNNSPLHF. CDR3 in DNA: TGTGCCAGCAGTTACAGTAATAATTCACCCCTCCACTTT.

The V gene is TRBV7-2, the J gene TRBJ2-4; a weak D match, TRBD1 (6 bases). Trimming cost V 10 bases and J 5 bases, with 15 bases left between them. The CDR3 sequence is 13 residues long. Germline-derived CDR1 and CDR2 are SGHTA and FQGNSA. The DNA for the CDR3 is TGTGCCACCCTCCGGGACAATGAAAACATTCAGTACTTC. Its protein is CATLRDNENIQYF.

The J gene is TRBJ2-2, the V gene TRBV7-8; 10 nucleotides align to TRBD2. V shed 2 bases and J 7 bases; nucleotides not matched to a gene: 10. The V gene's germline CDR1 is SGHVS and CDR2 FQNEAQ. The CDR3 sequence is 17 residues long. Here the CDR3 reads CASSLLGSGGAFGELFF. The CDR3 DNA follows: TGTGCCAGCAGCTTACTGGGGAGCGGGGGGGCCTTCGGGGAGCTGTTTTTT.

The chain links TRBV11-2 to TRBJ1-1; tentatively, D is TRBD1 (6 bases). The germline gives CDR1 SGHAT, CDR2 FQNNGV. Trimming took off 0 bases at V and 0 bases at J, with 11 bases between the two ends. CDR3 length: 16 amino acids. CDR3 coding DNA: TGTGCCAGCAGCTTAGAGGACAGCAGCATGAACACTGAAGCTTTCTTT. This sequence encodes CASSLEDSSMNTEAFF. Full variable domain (missing parts from reference TRBV11-2 and TRBJ1-1): EAGVAQSPRYKIIEKRQSVAFWCNPISGHATLYWYQQILGQGPKLLIQFQNNGVVDDSQLPKDRFSAERLKGVDSTLKIQPAKLEDSAVYLCASSLEDSSMNTEAFFGQGTRLTVV.